This is a list of T cell receptor beta chains from one sample in a study of blood T cell repertoires in COVID-19. The assay was immunoSEQ multiplex PCR, and TCRdb's table has in-frame clones only and misses some. The sample comprises hundreds of thousands of clones, roughly nine tenths of which are singletons, and over 0.95% rests with the top ten. The sequencing sample was made of PBMCs or T cells enriched from blood (not recorded which). The receptors shown here come from a man in his late teens or twenties who had recovered from COVID-19. CDR3s include the opening cysteine and the closing phenylalanine or tryptophan. D genes are given only for firm matches. Rows give clone size only sometimes, using once, few, many, or a class for an expanded clone.

d_gene: -; abundance: -; len: 13; j_gene: TRBJ1-2; v_gene: TRBV27; CDR3aa: CASGRTGNYGYTF; CDR3nt: TGTGCCAGCGGCCGAACAGGGAACTATGGCTACACCTTC
d_gene: TRBD1; abundance: -; len: 16; j_gene: TRBJ1-5; v_gene: TRBV27; CDR3aa: CASSLGGGQGYQPQHF; CDR3nt: TGTGCCAGCAGCCTCGGGGGGGGACAGGGGTACCAGCCCCAGCATTTT
d_gene: -; abundance: -; len: 14; j_gene: TRBJ1-5; v_gene: TRBV28; CDR3aa: CASSFPDRYQPQHF; CDR3nt: TGTGCCAGCAGTTTTCCCGACAGATATCAGCCCCAGCATTTT
d_gene: TRBD1; abundance: -; len: 12; j_gene: TRBJ1-2; v_gene: TRBV6-5; CDR3aa: CASSYWDSSYTF; CDR3nt: TGTGCCAGCAGTTATTGGGACAGCAGCTACACCTTC
d_gene: TRBD2; abundance: -; len: 19; j_gene: TRBJ2-3; v_gene: TRBV28; CDR3aa: CASSFIGTSGRAWTDTQYF; CDR3nt: TGTGCCAGCAGTTTCATCGGGACTAGCGGGAGGGCTTGGACAGATACGCAGTATTTT
d_gene: -; abundance: -; len: 13; j_gene: TRBJ2-3; v_gene: TRBV7-2; CDR3aa: CATSDGLTDTQYF; CDR3nt: TGTGCCACATCGGACGGACTCACAGATACGCAGTATTTT
d_gene: TRBD1; abundance: -; len: 15; j_gene: TRBJ2-5; v_gene: TRBV9; CDR3aa: CASSVGQGEMETQYF; CDR3nt: TGTGCCAGCAGCGTAGGTCAGGGGGAGATGGAGACCCAGTACTTC
d_gene: TRBD1; abundance: -; len: 16; j_gene: TRBJ1-3; v_gene: TRBV6-5; CDR3aa: CASSYSTGTVSNTIYF; CDR3nt: TGTGCCAGCAGTTACTCCACCGGGACAGTTTCGAACACCATATATTTT
d_gene: TRBD2; abundance: few; len: 19; j_gene: TRBJ2-1; v_gene: TRBV13; CDR3aa: CASSSVSALAGISYNEQFF; CDR3nt: TGTGCCAGCAGCTCTGTCTCGGCACTAGCGGGGATCTCCTACAATGAGCAGTTCTTC
d_gene: -; abundance: -; len: 14; j_gene: TRBJ2-2; v_gene: TRBV5-1; CDR3aa: CASSLTDSTGELFF; CDR3nt: TGCGCCAGCAGCTTGACAGATAGCACCGGGGAGCTGTTTTTT
d_gene: TRBD2; abundance: -; len: 14; j_gene: TRBJ2-7; v_gene: TRBV6-5; CDR3aa: CASSFSGRADEQYF; CDR3nt: TGTGCCAGCAGCTTCAGCGGGAGGGCGGACGAGCAGTACTTC
d_gene: -; abundance: -; len: 11; j_gene: TRBJ2-1; v_gene: TRBV6-5; CDR3aa: CASSVRGEQFF; CDR3nt: TGTGCCAGCAGCGTCCGGGGGGAGCAGTTCTTC
d_gene: -; abundance: -; len: 13; j_gene: TRBJ1-1; v_gene: TRBV12-5; CDR3aa: CASGLSRGTEAFF; CDR3nt: TGTGCTAGTGGTTTGTCCAGGGGCACTGAAGCTTTCTTT
d_gene: TRBD1; abundance: -; len: 16; j_gene: TRBJ2-3; v_gene: TRBV5-1; CDR3aa: CASSRGTGGSPDTQYF; CDR3nt: TGCGCCAGCAGCAGAGGGACAGGGGGCTCCCCAGATACGCAGTATTTT
d_gene: TRBD1; abundance: -; len: 15; j_gene: TRBJ2-7; v_gene: TRBV9; CDR3aa: CASSPTGQGGYEQYF; CDR3nt: TGTGCCAGCAGCCCAACTGGACAGGGGGGTTACGAGCAGTACTTC
d_gene: TRBD1; abundance: -; len: 15; j_gene: TRBJ2-2; v_gene: TRBV11-3; CDR3aa: CASSPDRANTGELFF; CDR3nt: TGTGCCAGCAGCCCAGACAGGGCGAACACCGGGGAGCTGTTTTTT
d_gene: TRBD2; abundance: -; len: 18; j_gene: TRBJ2-1; v_gene: TRBV7-9; CDR3aa: CATSQTTSGSQSYNEQFF; CDR3nt: TGTGCCACCAGCCAAACCACTAGCGGGAGTCAATCCTACAATGAGCAGTTCTTC
d_gene: -; abundance: -; len: 13; j_gene: TRBJ2-1; v_gene: TRBV7-3; CDR3aa: CASSTAGYNEQFF; CDR3nt: TGTGCCAGCAGCACAGCGGGCTACAATGAGCAGTTCTTC
d_gene: TRBD1; abundance: -; len: 14; j_gene: TRBJ2-7; v_gene: TRBV3-1/TRBV3-2; CDR3aa: CASSQGRGLDEQYF; CDR3nt: TGTGCCAGCAGCCAAGGCAGGGGGCTGGACGAGCAGTACTTC
d_gene: TRBD1; abundance: once; len: 13; j_gene: TRBJ2-7; v_gene: TRBV2; CDR3aa: CASSRDRTGEQYF; CDR3nt: TGTGCCAGCAGCCGGGACAGGACAGGCGAGCAGTACTTC
d_gene: -; abundance: once; len: 17; j_gene: TRBJ1-3; v_gene: TRBV5-4; CDR3aa: CASSSFYGEDSGNTIYF; CDR3nt: TGTGCCAGCAGCTCCTTTTATGGTGAGGACTCTGGAAACACCATATATTTT
d_gene: -; abundance: -; len: 14; j_gene: TRBJ2-3; v_gene: TRBV27; CDR3aa: CASSLWAVTDTQYF; CDR3nt: TGTGCCAGCAGTTTATGGGCCGTCACAGATACGCAGTATTTT
d_gene: -; abundance: -; len: 12; j_gene: TRBJ1-1; v_gene: TRBV6-1; CDR3aa: CASSDQGNEAFF; CDR3nt: TGTGCCAGCAGTGATCAGGGAAACGAAGCTTTCTTT
d_gene: TRBD2; abundance: -; len: 14; j_gene: TRBJ2-1; v_gene: TRBV4-2; CDR3aa: CASSQDLAGDEQFF; CDR3nt: TGTGCCAGCAGCCAAGATCTCGCGGGAGATGAGCAGTTCTTC
d_gene: -; abundance: -; len: 14; j_gene: TRBJ1-2; v_gene: TRBV27; CDR3aa: CASSPRPPQGGYTF; CDR3nt: TGTGCCAGCAGTCCCCGCCCCCCGCAGGGTGGCTACACCTTC
d_gene: TRBD2; abundance: -; len: 16; j_gene: TRBJ2-7; v_gene: TRBV7-2; CDR3aa: CASSPGLAGASYEQYF; CDR3nt: TGTGCCAGCAGCCCTGGACTAGCGGGAGCCTCCTACGAGCAGTACTTC
d_gene: -; abundance: once; len: 13; j_gene: TRBJ2-3; v_gene: TRBV20-1; CDR3aa: CSASSGLQDTQYF; CDR3nt: TGCAGTGCTAGTTCGGGACTGCAAGATACGCAGTATTTT
d_gene: -; abundance: -; len: 16; j_gene: TRBJ2-1; v_gene: TRBV5-1; CDR3aa: CASSPGDRPSYNEQFF; CDR3nt: TGCGCCAGCAGCCCGGGAGACCGTCCCTCCTACAATGAGCAGTTCTTC
d_gene: TRBD1; abundance: -; len: 16; j_gene: TRBJ1-5; v_gene: TRBV28; CDR3aa: CASSPQQGQGNQPQHF; CDR3nt: TGTGCCAGCAGTCCTCAACAGGGACAGGGGAATCAGCCCCAGCATTTT
d_gene: -; abundance: -; len: 11; j_gene: TRBJ2-1; v_gene: TRBV5-4; CDR3aa: CASSLSREQFF; CDR3nt: TGTGCCAGCAGCTTGTCGCGTGAGCAGTTCTTC
d_gene: TRBD2; abundance: -; len: 17; j_gene: TRBJ2-3; v_gene: TRBV5-1; CDR3aa: CASSSIPGLAGVDTQYF; CDR3nt: TGCGCCAGCAGTTCGATCCCGGGACTAGCGGGGGTGGATACGCAGTATTTT
d_gene: -; abundance: -; len: 15; j_gene: TRBJ2-5; v_gene: TRBV5-1; CDR3aa: CASSLAGQGGETQYF; CDR3nt: TGCGCCAGCAGCTTGGCTGGACAGGGAGGGGAGACCCAGTACTTC
d_gene: -; abundance: -; len: 16; j_gene: TRBJ1-2; v_gene: TRBV7-2; CDR3aa: CASSLGAVGSRNGYTF; CDR3nt: TGTGCCAGCAGCTTAGGAGCGGTGGGGAGTAGGAATGGCTACACCTTC
d_gene: TRBD1; abundance: -; len: 16; j_gene: TRBJ2-5; v_gene: TRBV19; CDR3aa: CASSTLTGGPGETQYF; CDR3nt: TGTGCCAGTAGTACTCTAACAGGGGGGCCGGGAGAGACCCAGTACTTC
d_gene: TRBD2; abundance: -; len: 22; j_gene: TRBJ2-1; v_gene: TRBV19; CDR3aa: CASSIIGRGGASGTYDHNEQFF; CDR3nt: TGTGCCAGTAGTATAATTGGTCGAGGGGGGGCTAGCGGGACCTACGATCACAATGAGCAGTTCTTC
d_gene: -; abundance: -; len: 14; j_gene: TRBJ2-1; v_gene: TRBV3-1/TRBV3-2; CDR3aa: CASSHAGAVNEQFF; CDR3nt: TGTGCCAGCAGCCACGCGGGGGCGGTCAATGAGCAGTTCTTC
d_gene: -; abundance: -; len: 13; j_gene: TRBJ2-5; v_gene: TRBV10-3; CDR3aa: CAISEGREETQYF; CDR3nt: TGTGCCATCAGTGAGGGCCGGGAAGAGACCCAGTACTTC
d_gene: TRBD1; abundance: few; len: 15; j_gene: TRBJ1-2; v_gene: TRBV5-1; CDR3aa: CASSRVQGENYGYTF; CDR3nt: TGCGCCAGCAGCAGAGTACAGGGGGAGAACTATGGCTACACCTTC
d_gene: TRBD2; abundance: few; len: 17; j_gene: TRBJ2-7; v_gene: TRBV5-1; CDR3aa: CASSLGLAGGVSYEQYF; CDR3nt: TGCGCCAGCAGCCTGGGACTAGCGGGAGGTGTCTCCTACGAGCAGTACTTC
d_gene: TRBD1; abundance: -; len: 17; j_gene: TRBJ1-5; v_gene: TRBV18; CDR3aa: CASSPPSGGRFNQPQHF; CDR3nt: TGTGCCAGCTCACCACCATCAGGGGGACGGTTCAATCAGCCCCAGCATTTT
d_gene: TRBD1; abundance: -; len: 14; j_gene: TRBJ2-7; v_gene: TRBV6-5; CDR3aa: CASRPTGQIYEQYF; CDR3nt: TGTGCCAGCAGACCGACGGGACAGATCTACGAGCAGTACTTC
d_gene: TRBD1; abundance: -; len: 15; j_gene: TRBJ2-7; v_gene: TRBV6-5; CDR3aa: CASSPEGQGIFEQYF; CDR3nt: TGTGCCAGCAGTCCCGAGGGACAGGGTATTTTCGAGCAGTACTTC